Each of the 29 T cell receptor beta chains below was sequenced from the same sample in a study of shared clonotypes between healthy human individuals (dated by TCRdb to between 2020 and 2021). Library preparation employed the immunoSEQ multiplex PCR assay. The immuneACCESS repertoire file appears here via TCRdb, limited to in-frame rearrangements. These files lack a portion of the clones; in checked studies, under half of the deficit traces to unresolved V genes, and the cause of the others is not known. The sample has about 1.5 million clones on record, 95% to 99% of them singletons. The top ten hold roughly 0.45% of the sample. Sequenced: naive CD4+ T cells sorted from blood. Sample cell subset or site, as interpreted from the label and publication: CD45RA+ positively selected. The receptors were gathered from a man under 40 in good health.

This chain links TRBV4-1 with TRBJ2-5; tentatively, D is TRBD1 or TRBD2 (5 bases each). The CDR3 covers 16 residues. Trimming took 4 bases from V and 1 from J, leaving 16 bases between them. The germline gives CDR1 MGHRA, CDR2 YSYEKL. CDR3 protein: CASSPWDRGTQETQYF. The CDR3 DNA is TGCGCCAGCAGCCCCTGGGACCGAGGTACCCAAGAGACCCAGTACTTC.

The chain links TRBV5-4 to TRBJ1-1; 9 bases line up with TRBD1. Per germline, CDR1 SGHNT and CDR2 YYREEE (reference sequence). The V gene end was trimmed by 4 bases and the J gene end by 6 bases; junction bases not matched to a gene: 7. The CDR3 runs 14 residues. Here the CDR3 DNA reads TGTGCCAGCAGCAGGGAACAGGGGGCCCCTGAAGCTTTCTTT. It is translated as CASSREQGAPEAFF.

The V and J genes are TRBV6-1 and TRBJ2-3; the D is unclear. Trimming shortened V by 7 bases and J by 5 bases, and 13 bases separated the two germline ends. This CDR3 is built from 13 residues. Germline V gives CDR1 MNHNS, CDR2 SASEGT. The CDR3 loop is CASKKGSLDTQYF. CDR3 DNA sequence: TGTGCCAGCAAAAAAGGGTCCCTAGATACGCAGTATTTT.

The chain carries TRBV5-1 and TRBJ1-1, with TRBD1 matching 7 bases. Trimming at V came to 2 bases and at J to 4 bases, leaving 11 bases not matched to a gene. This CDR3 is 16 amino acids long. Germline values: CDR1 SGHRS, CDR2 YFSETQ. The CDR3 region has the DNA TGCGCCAGCAGCTTAGGACAGGTCATTTTCGGCACTGAAGCTTTCTTT. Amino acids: CASSLGQVIFGTEAFF.

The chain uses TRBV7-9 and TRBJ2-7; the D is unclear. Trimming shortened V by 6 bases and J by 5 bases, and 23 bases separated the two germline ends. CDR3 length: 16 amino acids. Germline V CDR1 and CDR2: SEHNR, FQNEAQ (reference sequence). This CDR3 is CASSPNSGNLYHEQYF. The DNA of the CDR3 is TGTGCCAGCAGTCCGAACTCAGGTAATCTCTACCACGAGCAGTACTTC.

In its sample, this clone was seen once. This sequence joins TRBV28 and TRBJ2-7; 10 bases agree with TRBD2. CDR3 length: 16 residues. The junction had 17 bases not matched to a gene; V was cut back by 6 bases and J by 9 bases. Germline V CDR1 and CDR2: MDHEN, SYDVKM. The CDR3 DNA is TGTGCCAGCAGCATCCCAGCGGGAGGGCGTGCCGAAGGGCAGTACTTC. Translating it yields CASSIPAGGRAEGQYF.

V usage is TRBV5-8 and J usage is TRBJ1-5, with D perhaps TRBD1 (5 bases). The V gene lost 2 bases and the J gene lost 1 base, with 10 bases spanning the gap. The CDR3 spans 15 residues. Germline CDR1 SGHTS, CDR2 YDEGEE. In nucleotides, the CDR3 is TGTGCCAGCAGCTTTGGGGGACGGAGCAATCAGCCCCAGCATTTT. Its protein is CASSFGGRSNQPQHF.

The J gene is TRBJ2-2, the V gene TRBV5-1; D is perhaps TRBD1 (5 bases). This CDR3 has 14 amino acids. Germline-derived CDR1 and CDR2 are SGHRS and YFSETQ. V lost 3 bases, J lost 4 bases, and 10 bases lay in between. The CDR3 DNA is TGCGCCAGCAGCTACCAGGGTGGCACCGGGGAGCTGTTTTTT. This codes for CASSYQGGTGELFF. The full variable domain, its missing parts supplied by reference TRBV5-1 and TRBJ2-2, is KAGVTQTPRYLIKTRGQQVTLSCSPISGHRSVSWYQQTPGQGLQFLFEYFSETQRNKGNFPGRFSGRQFSNSRSEMNVSTLELGDSALYLCASSYQGGTGELFFGEGSRLTVL.

The CDR3 protein is CASSVVGDFPANTGELFF. CDR3 nucleotides: TGTGCCAGCAGCGTAGTGGGGGACTTCCCGGCGAACACCGGGGAGCTGTTTTTT. This sequence joins TRBV9 and TRBJ2-2; TRBD2 is a possible D gene (6 bases). V was cut by 0 bases and J by 0 bases, with 15 bases left in between. The germline gives CDR1 SGDLS, CDR2 YYNGEE. The length of the CDR3 is 18 residues.

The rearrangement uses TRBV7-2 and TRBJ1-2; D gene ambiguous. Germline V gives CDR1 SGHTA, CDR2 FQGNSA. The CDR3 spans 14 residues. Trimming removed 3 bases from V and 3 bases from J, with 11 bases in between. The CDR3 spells CASSFAGSYYGYTF. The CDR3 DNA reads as TGTGCCAGCAGCTTTGCAGGATCCTACTATGGCTACACCTTC.

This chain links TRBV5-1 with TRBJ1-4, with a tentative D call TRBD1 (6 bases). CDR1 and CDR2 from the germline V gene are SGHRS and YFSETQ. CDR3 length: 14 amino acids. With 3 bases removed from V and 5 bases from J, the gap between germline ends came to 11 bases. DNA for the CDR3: TGCGCCAGCAGCTCGGACAGAGGGAATGAAAAACTGTTTTTT. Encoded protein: CASSSDRGNEKLFF.

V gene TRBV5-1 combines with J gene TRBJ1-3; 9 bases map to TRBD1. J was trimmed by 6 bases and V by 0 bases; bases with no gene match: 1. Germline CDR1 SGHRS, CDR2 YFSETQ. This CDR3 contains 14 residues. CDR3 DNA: TGCGCCAGCAGCTTGGACAGGGGGCCAAACACCATATATTTT. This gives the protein CASSLDRGPNTIYF.

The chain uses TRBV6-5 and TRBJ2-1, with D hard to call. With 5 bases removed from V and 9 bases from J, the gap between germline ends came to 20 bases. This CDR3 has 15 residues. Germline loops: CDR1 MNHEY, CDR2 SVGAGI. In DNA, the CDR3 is TGTGCCAGCAGTCCACTAACGGGTTTTTATAGTGAGCAGTTCTTC. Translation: CASSPLTGFYSEQFF.

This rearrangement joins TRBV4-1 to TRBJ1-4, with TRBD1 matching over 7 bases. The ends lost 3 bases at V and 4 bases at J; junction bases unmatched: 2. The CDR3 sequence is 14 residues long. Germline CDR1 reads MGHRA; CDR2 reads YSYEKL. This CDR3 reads CASSQGQFNEKLFF. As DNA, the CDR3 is TGCGCCAGCAGCCAGGGACAGTTTAATGAAAAACTGTTTTTT.

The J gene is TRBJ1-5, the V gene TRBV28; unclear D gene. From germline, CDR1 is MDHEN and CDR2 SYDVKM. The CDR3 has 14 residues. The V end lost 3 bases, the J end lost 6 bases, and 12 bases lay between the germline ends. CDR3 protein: CASSFTADLQPQHF. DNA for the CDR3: TGTGCCAGCAGTTTCACGGCGGATCTTCAGCCCCAGCATTTT.

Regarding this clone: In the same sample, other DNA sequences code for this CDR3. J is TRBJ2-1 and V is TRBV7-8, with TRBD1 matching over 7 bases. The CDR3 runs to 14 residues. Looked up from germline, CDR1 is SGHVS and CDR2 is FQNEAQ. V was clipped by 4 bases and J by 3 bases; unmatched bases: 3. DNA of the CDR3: TGTGCCAGCAGCTCCGACAGGGTCTACAATGAGCAGTTCTTC. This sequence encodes CASSSDRVYNEQFF.

Written as DNA, the CDR3 is TGCAGCGTTGCCATTGGGGCGGAAAGCACTGAAGCTTTCTTT. Amino acids: CSVAIGAESTEAFF. The genes are TRBV29-1 and TRBJ1-1, with a tentative D call TRBD1 (5 bases). The V end was cut by 4 bases, the J end by 4 bases, with 16 bases between. The CDR3 has 14 amino acids. Germline-derived CDR1 and CDR2 are SQVTM and ANQGSEA.

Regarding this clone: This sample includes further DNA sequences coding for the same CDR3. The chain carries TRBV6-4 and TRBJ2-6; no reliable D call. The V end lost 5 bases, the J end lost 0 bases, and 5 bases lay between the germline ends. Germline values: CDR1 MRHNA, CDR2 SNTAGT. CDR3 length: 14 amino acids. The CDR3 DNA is TGTGCCAGCAGTTCGAGCTCTGGGGCCAACGTCCTGACTTTC. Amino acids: CASSSSSGANVLTF.

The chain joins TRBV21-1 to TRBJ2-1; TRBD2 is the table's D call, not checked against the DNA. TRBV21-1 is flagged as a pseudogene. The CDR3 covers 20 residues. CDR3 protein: CASSKVPGVGSYRSYNEQFF. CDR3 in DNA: TGTGCCAGCAGCAAAGTTCCGGGAGTGGGGTCCTATCGCTCCTACAATGAGCAGTTCTTC.

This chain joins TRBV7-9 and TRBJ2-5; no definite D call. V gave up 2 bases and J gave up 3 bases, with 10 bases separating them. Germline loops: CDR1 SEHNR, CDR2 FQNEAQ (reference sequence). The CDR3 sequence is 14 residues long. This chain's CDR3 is CASSLSRSKETQYF. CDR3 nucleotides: TGTGCCAGCAGCTTAAGTAGGTCCAAAGAGACCCAGTACTTC.

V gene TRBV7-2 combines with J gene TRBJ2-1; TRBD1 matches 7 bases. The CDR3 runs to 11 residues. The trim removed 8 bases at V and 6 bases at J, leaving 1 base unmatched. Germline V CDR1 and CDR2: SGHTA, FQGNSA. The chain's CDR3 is CASAGGNEQFF. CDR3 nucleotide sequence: TGTGCCAGCGCAGGGGGCAATGAGCAGTTCTTC.

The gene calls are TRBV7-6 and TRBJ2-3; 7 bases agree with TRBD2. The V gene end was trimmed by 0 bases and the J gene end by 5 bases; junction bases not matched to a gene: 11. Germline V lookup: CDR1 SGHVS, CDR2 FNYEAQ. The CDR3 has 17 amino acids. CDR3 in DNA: TGTGCCAGCAGCTTAGCGCTCCCAGCGGGGAGGGGAGATACGCAGTATTTT. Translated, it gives CASSLALPAGRGDTQYF. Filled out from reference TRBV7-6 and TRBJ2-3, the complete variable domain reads GAGVSQSPRYKVTKRGQDVALRCDPISGHVSLYWYRQALGQGPEFLTYFNYEAQQDKSGLPNDRFSAERPEGSISTLTIQRTEQRDSAMYRCASSLALPAGRGDTQYFGPGTRLTVL.

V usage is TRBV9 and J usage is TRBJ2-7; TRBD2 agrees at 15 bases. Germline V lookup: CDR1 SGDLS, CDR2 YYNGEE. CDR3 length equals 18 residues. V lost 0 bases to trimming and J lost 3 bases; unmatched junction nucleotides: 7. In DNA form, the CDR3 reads TGTGCCAGCAGCGTAGCCGGACTAGCGGGAGGGATCGGCTACGAGCAGTACTTC. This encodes CASSVAGLAGGIGYEQYF.

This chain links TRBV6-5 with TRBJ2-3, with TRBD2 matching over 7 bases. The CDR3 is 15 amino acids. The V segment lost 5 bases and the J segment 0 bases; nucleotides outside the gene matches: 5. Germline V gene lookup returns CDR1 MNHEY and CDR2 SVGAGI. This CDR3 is CASSKPAGSTDTQYF. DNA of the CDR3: TGTGCCAGCAGTAAGCCAGCGGGAAGCACAGATACGCAGTATTTT.

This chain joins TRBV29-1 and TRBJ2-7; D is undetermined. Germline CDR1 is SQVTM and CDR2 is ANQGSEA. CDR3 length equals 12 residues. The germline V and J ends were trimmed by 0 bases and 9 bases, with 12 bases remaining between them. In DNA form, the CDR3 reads TGCAGCGTTGAAGAAGTATCTCGCGGGCAGTACTTC. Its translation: CSVEEVSRGQYF.

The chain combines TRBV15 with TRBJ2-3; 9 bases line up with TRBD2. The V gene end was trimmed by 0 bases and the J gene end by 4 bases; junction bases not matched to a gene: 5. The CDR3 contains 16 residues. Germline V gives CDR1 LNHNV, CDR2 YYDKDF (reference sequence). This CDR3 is CATSRDVTSGSDTQYF. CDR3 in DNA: TGTGCCACCAGCAGAGATGTAACTAGCGGGTCAGATACGCAGTATTTT.

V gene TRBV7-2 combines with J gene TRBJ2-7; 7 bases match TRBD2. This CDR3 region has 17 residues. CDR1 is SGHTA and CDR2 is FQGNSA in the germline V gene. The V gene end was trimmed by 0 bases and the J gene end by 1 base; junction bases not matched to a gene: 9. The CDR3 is CASSLARWGGSSYEQYF. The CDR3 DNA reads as TGTGCCAGCAGCTTAGCCCGCTGGGGCGGGAGTTCCTACGAGCAGTACTTC.

The CDR3 spells CATSQGPGDEQYF. CDR3 coding DNA: TGTGCCACCTCACAGGGTCCGGGCGACGAGCAGTACTTC. The chain carries TRBV9 and TRBJ2-7; the D gene is possibly TRBD1 (6 bases). The CDR3 totals 13 residues. Per germline, CDR1 SGDLS and CDR2 YYNGEE. Trimming took 9 bases from V and 5 from J, leaving 18 bases between them.

The CDR3 DNA reads as TGTGCCAGTAAAGTTTATAGCGGTGCCTACAATGAGCAGTTCTTC. Its protein product is CASKVYSGAYNEQFF. The chain uses TRBV2 and TRBJ2-1, with D perhaps TRBD2 (6 bases). Germline V gives CDR1 SNHLY, CDR2 FYNNEI. V lost 9 bases, J lost 2 bases, and 17 bases lay in between. This CDR3 region has 15 residues.